What follows is one T cell receptor beta chain and its context. The sample belongs to a study of blood T cell repertoires in COVID-19. About the research overall: Specimens from acute and convalescent COVID-19 originated in the United States, Italy and Spain.

Libraries were prepared by immunoSEQ multiplex PCR; TCRdb keeps only in-frame clonotypes and omits some of them. The sample includes 250,000 to 350,000 clones, more than 75% seen only once; the top ten take about 7.8%. This clonotype was sampled from a woman in her 50s who had recovered from COVID-19. Sequenced sample: peripheral blood.

The CDR3 sequence: CAWSEGDTSNQPQHF. CDR3 bases: TGTGCCTGGAGTGAAGGCGACACCAGCAATCAGCCCCAGCATTTT. The J gene is TRBJ1-5, the V gene TRBV30, with D unclear. CDR3 length: 15 residues. Trimming removed 1 base at V and 1 base at J, with 11 bases between. Germline V gene lookup returns CDR1 GTSNPN and CDR2 SVGIG (reference sequence).